The present TCR beta chain was sequenced within a study of blood T cell repertoires in COVID-19 (dated by TCRdb to about 2020). The study in broad terms: The collaborator samples originated in the United States, Italy and Spain and spanned the acute and convalescent phases of COVID-19. The prospective study material was composed of cDNA or gDNA derived from T cells, B-cell-depleted T cells, or PBMCs. Deeply sampled blood TCRbeta repertoires from subjects exposed to, actively infected with, or recovered from COVID-19 were included in the dataset. The repertoires were made available in a free public database intended to serve as a resource for research on the immune response to SARS-CoV-2. Samples came from the ongoing ImmuneRACE study (first 160 participants) plus 1,254 subjects from 6 global collaborators. The sample metadata nearly always contained a de-identified subject ID, COVID-19 status, age in years and sex. Where available, HLA class I and class II types were taken from metadata supplied by the sample provider and were not determined by assay-based typing.

TCRbeta CDR3 regions were amplified from genomic DNA by means of the immunoSEQ Assay, a bias-controlled multiplex PCR. Regarding the original processing steps: Within the assay, amplification of reference gene primers was used to estimate how many nucleated cells each sample contained. Sequence reads were collapsed and filtered to measure the absolute abundance of every unique TCRbeta CDR3 rearrangement. For each sample, productive Simpson clonality was calculated by taking the square root of Simpson's diversity index across productive rearrangements. TCRdb carries this immuneACCESS record with in-frame sequences only. Its versions omit some clonotypes, under half of them owing to an unresolved V gene in the studies checked, with the rest unexplained. That table supplies the V and J calls and clone size; D and trimming were determined from the DNA. This sample has some 450,000 clones in its table, and over 85% of those were observed once. The top ten constitute around 0.92% of the sample.

In Seattle, one collaborating source enrolled patients while the infection was active and tracked those patients longitudinally over the course of disease. The collaborating institutions used their own protocols to collect whole blood in K2EDTA tubes. For TCRbeta analysis, collaborator samples were shipped as frozen whole blood, as isolated PBMCs, or as DNA extracted from either sample type. Note on this clone: No antigen is known for it. No qualities accompany the bases; no much larger clone lies one base away.

V was cut back by 2 bases and J by 6 bases, leaving a gap of 10 bases between them. Taken from the germline V gene, the CDR1 and CDR2 loops are SGHAT and FQNNGV. The CDR3 has 14 amino acids, counting the end cysteine and phenylalanine. This entry keeps only the CDR3 DNA: 42 bases, framed from base 1. Overall study outcomes, separate from this receptor: Clinical and demographic metadata were provided uncurated, with the amount varying by source and participant.

The sequencing input was peripheral blood. The TCR sequence derives from a man between 18 and 29 years old with COVID-19, enrolled during active disease. The chain joins TRBV11-2 to TRBJ2-2, with no confidently assigned D gene. The CDR3 has the sequence CASSLNTVPGELFF. The DNA is TGTGCCAGCAGCTTAAATACAGTACCCGGGGAGCTGTTTTTT.